The text below deals with one T cell receptor (beta chain). The antigen it recognizes is unknown. No qualities accompany the bases; no much larger clone lies one base away. Collaborating institutions collected whole blood in K2EDTA tubes following their own protocols. For TCRbeta analysis, collaborator samples were shipped as frozen whole blood, as isolated PBMCs, or as DNA extracted from either sample type. The germline V gene gives CDR1 as MDHEN and CDR2 as SYDVKM. Counted from cysteine to phenylalanine, this CDR3 has 15 amino acids. Here the CDR3 DNA is all that survives: 45 bases in frame from base 1. A distance of 15 bases separates the germline ends of V and J, which lose 6 bases and 0 bases respectively. TCRbeta CDR3 regions were amplified from genomic DNA using the immunoSEQ Assay, a bias-controlled multiplex PCR. The paper's processing steps were these. Nucleated cell counts per sample were estimated from amplification of reference gene primers within the assay. Sequence reads were collapsed and filtered to measure the absolute abundance of every unique TCRbeta CDR3 rearrangement. For each sample, productive Simpson clonality was calculated as the square root of Simpson's diversity index across productive rearrangements. The table comes from immuneACCESS by way of TCRdb, which keeps in-frame sequences with V and J called. Part of the clones is missing from these tables; in studies checked, under half for an unresolved V gene and the rest for unknown reasons. V, J and clone size are those of that table, while D and trimming were read from the DNA. For this sample there are approximately 250,000 clones; roughly 84% appear just once. Of the sample, 7.4% is held by the ten largest clones.

These data come from a study of blood T cell repertoires in COVID-19 (dated by TCRdb to 2019 to 2021). Some background on the complete study: Collaborator samples came from the United States, Italy and Spain and covered acute and convalescent phases of COVID-19. The material from the prospective study consisted of cDNA or gDNA derived from T cells, B-cell-depleted T cells, or PBMCs. The dataset comprised deeply sampled blood TCRbeta repertoires from subjects exposed to, actively infected with, or recovered from COVID-19. A freely available public database, intended as a resource for researchers studying the immune response to SARS-CoV-2, is where the repertoires were released. Samples were obtained from the ongoing ImmuneRACE study (first 160 participants) and from 1,254 subjects provided by 6 global collaborators. Sample metadata almost always included a de-identified subject ID, COVID-19 status, age in years and sex. Where available, HLA class I and class II types were obtained from metadata supplied by the sample provider rather than from assay-based typing. Paper-wide results and their limitations: How much clinical and demographic metadata was included differed by source and by participant, and the metadata was provided uncurated.

The sequence was collected from a woman between 45 and 60 years old with acute or convalescent COVID-19. The sample taken for sequencing was peripheral blood. Recombination joined TRBV28 with TRBJ2-7, and TRBD2 may be the D gene, going by 5 matching bases. For the CDR3, the sequence is CASRPVIGSSYEQYF. The sequenced DNA is TGTGCCAGCAGGCCCGTGATTGGGAGCTCCTACGAGCAGTACTTC.